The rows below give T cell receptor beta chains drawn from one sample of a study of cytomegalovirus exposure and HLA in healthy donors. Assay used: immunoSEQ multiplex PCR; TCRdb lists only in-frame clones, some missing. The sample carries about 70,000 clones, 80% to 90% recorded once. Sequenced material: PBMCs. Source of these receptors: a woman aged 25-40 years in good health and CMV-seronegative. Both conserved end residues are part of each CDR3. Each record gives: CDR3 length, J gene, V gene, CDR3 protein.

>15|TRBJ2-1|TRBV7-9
CASSLRGRAVDEQFF
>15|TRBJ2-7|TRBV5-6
CASSLGPAGDYEQYF
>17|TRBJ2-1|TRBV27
CASSPLTMERGYNEQFF
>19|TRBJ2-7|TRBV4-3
CASSQDREGLSAGAYEQYF
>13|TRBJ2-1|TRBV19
CASSGISGNEQFF
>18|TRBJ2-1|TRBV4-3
CASSQDWGAGTGGYEQFF
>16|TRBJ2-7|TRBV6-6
CASATSPAGDGYEQYF
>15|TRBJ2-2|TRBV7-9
CASSLVDLNTGELFF
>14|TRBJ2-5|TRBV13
CASSLGLSGGSQYF
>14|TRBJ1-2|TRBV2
CASSPTGSGGGYTF
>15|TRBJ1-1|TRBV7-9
CASSLRQGSNTEAFF
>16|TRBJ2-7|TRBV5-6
CASSLLWTSGIYEQYF
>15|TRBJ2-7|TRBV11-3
CASSLAQWTGHEQYF
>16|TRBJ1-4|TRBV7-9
CSSSPTGHATNEKLFF
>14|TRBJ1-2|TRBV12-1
CASSRGQGIRGYTF
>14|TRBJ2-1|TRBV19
CASSSHRGGNEQFF